Listed below are T cell receptor beta chains from one sample, sequenced in a study of blood T cell repertoires in COVID-19. Sequenced by immunoSEQ multiplex PCR; TCRdb stores in-frame clones only, minus some. The sample includes fewer than 250,000 clones, under 95% of them seen just once. What was sequenced was peripheral blood. These receptors were collected from a man in his thirties or forties with acute or convalescent COVID-19. CDR3s include the opening cysteine and the closing phenylalanine or tryptophan. The order of the fields is D gene, clone size, J gene, V gene, CDR3 protein, CDR3 DNA. The D gene is left open where the match is weak. Clone size appears in some rows only: once, few, many, or a class for an expanded clone.

D gene: NA
clone size: once
J gene: TRBJ2-1
V gene: TRBV3-1/TRBV3-2
CDR3 protein: CASSSRRGNEQFF
CDR3 DNA: TGTGCCAGCAGCTCTCGACGGGGGAATGAGCAGTTCTTC

D gene: NA
clone size: NA
J gene: TRBJ2-7
V gene: TRBV9
CDR3 protein: CASSVDSGYEQYF
CDR3 DNA: TGTGCCAGCAGCGTAGACAGTGGGTACGAGCAGTACTTC

D gene: TRBD1
clone size: once
J gene: TRBJ1-5
V gene: TRBV28
CDR3 protein: CASSVQGAGNQPQHF
CDR3 DNA: TGTGCCAGCAGCGTACAGGGGGCTGGCAATCAGCCCCAGCATTTT

D gene: NA
clone size: NA
J gene: TRBJ2-2
V gene: TRBV28
CDR3 protein: CASSSYRVTPGELFF
CDR3 DNA: TGTGCCAGCAGTTCGTACAGGGTAACACCCGGGGAGCTGTTTTTT

D gene: NA
clone size: NA
J gene: TRBJ2-3
V gene: TRBV5-4
CDR3 protein: CASSFQADTQYF
CDR3 DNA: TGTGCCAGCAGCTTCCAGGCAGATACGCAGTATTTT

D gene: NA
clone size: NA
J gene: TRBJ2-7
V gene: TRBV9
CDR3 protein: CASSSTPVPREQYF
CDR3 DNA: TGTGCCAGCAGTAGTACCCCCGTCCCTCGGGAGCAGTACTTC

D gene: TRBD1
clone size: NA
J gene: TRBJ1-6
V gene: TRBV5-1
CDR3 protein: CASSPSMVQGAVYNSPLHF
CDR3 DNA: TGCGCCAGCAGCCCCTCAATGGTTCAGGGGGCCGTCTATAATTCACCCCTCCACTTT

D gene: TRBD1
clone size: NA
J gene: TRBJ1-1
V gene: TRBV6-2/TRBV6-3
CDR3 protein: CASSYRGTGKSTEAFF
CDR3 DNA: TGTGCCAGCAGTTACCGTGGGACAGGGAAGAGCACTGAAGCTTTCTTT

D gene: NA
clone size: NA
J gene: TRBJ1-4
V gene: TRBV11-2
CDR3 protein: CASSFGQGREKLFF
CDR3 DNA: TGTGCCAGCAGCTTTGGGCAGGGTCGCGAAAAACTGTTTTTT

D gene: NA
clone size: NA
J gene: TRBJ1-2
V gene: TRBV7-3
CDR3 protein: CASSSYGNRGGYTF
CDR3 DNA: TGTGCCAGCAGCTCCTACGGGAACCGGGGTGGCTACACCTTC

D gene: TRBD1
clone size: NA
J gene: TRBJ1-5
V gene: TRBV28
CDR3 protein: CASLQGGRQPQHF
CDR3 DNA: TGTGCCAGCCTACAGGGGGGGAGGCAGCCCCAGCATTTT

D gene: NA
clone size: NA
J gene: TRBJ1-2
V gene: TRBV30
CDR3 protein: CAWSVLGGSGGYTF
CDR3 DNA: TGTGCCTGGAGTGTACTAGGGGGTTCAGGGGGCTACACCTTC

D gene: NA
clone size: NA
J gene: TRBJ2-7
V gene: TRBV28
CDR3 protein: CASSLVNRQNQYF
CDR3 DNA: TGTGCCAGCAGTTTGGTGAACAGGCAGAATCAGTACTTC

D gene: NA
clone size: NA
J gene: TRBJ1-1
V gene: TRBV3-1/TRBV3-2
CDR3 protein: CASSRGARANTEAFF
CDR3 DNA: TGTGCCAGCTCCCGGGGAGCAAGGGCGAACACTGAAGCTTTCTTT

D gene: NA
clone size: NA
J gene: TRBJ2-2
V gene: TRBV7-9
CDR3 protein: CASRPPGSNTGELFF
CDR3 DNA: TGTGCCAGCAGACCTCCGGGATCGAACACCGGGGAGCTGTTTTTT

D gene: NA
clone size: once
J gene: TRBJ1-3
V gene: TRBV6-5
CDR3 protein: CASRMTISGNTIYF
CDR3 DNA: TGTGCCAGCAGAATGACAATCTCTGGAAACACCATATATTTT

D gene: NA
clone size: NA
J gene: TRBJ2-1
V gene: TRBV5-1
CDR3 protein: CASSLAGNEQFF
CDR3 DNA: TGCGCCAGCAGCTTGGCGGGCAATGAGCAGTTCTTC

D gene: NA
clone size: NA
J gene: TRBJ2-7
V gene: TRBV5-5
CDR3 protein: CASSLPRGVKYF
CDR3 DNA: TGTGCCAGCAGCTTGCCCAGGGGTGTGAAGTACTTC

D gene: TRBD1
clone size: NA
J gene: TRBJ1-3
V gene: TRBV5-6
CDR3 protein: CASTDFARDRSGNTIYF
CDR3 DNA: TGTGCCAGCACCGACTTCGCCCGGGACAGGTCTGGAAACACCATATATTTT

D gene: TRBD2
clone size: NA
J gene: TRBJ2-7
V gene: TRBV7-3
CDR3 protein: CASSPQPGGFYEQYF
CDR3 DNA: TGTGCCAGCAGCCCCCAACCGGGGGGATTCTACGAGCAGTACTTC

D gene: NA
clone size: once
J gene: TRBJ1-4
V gene: TRBV11-2
CDR3 protein: CASSLDRSTNEKLFF
CDR3 DNA: TGTGCCAGCAGCTTAGACCGTTCAACTAATGAAAAACTGTTTTTT

D gene: NA
clone size: NA
J gene: TRBJ2-1
V gene: TRBV19
CDR3 protein: CASKAASGFYNEQFF
CDR3 DNA: TGTGCCAGTAAGGCAGCGAGCGGATTCTACAATGAGCAGTTCTTC

D gene: TRBD1
clone size: NA
J gene: TRBJ1-1
V gene: TRBV28
CDR3 protein: CASSLWGQTNTEAFF
CDR3 DNA: TGTGCCAGCAGTTTATGGGGACAGACGAACACTGAAGCTTTCTTT

D gene: TRBD1
clone size: NA
J gene: TRBJ2-7
V gene: TRBV5-1
CDR3 protein: CASSRGQDFYEQYF
CDR3 DNA: TGCGCCAGCAGCCGGGGACAGGATTTCTACGAGCAGTACTTC

D gene: TRBD1
clone size: NA
J gene: TRBJ1-2
V gene: TRBV19
CDR3 protein: CATFSFRTGGLYGYTF
CDR3 DNA: TGTGCCACCTTTTCCTTCAGGACAGGGGGCCTCTATGGCTACACCTTC

D gene: NA
clone size: NA
J gene: TRBJ1-2
V gene: TRBV28
CDR3 protein: CASHDSYGYTF
CDR3 DNA: TGTGCCAGCCACGACAGCTATGGCTACACCTTC

D gene: NA
clone size: NA
J gene: TRBJ2-7
V gene: TRBV9
CDR3 protein: CASSSQGYEQYF
CDR3 DNA: TGTGCCAGCAGCTCCCAGGGGTACGAGCAGTACTTC

D gene: TRBD1
clone size: few
J gene: TRBJ1-5
V gene: TRBV5-8
CDR3 protein: CASGGTGLYNQPQHF
CDR3 DNA: TGTGCCAGCGGGGGGACAGGGCTTTACAATCAGCCCCAGCATTTT

D gene: NA
clone size: NA
J gene: TRBJ2-3
V gene: TRBV9
CDR3 protein: CASTLLTVPSGTDTQYF
CDR3 DNA: TGTGCCAGCACCCTCCTAACTGTGCCTTCGGGCACAGATACGCAGTATTTT

D gene: TRBD1
clone size: NA
J gene: TRBJ1-2
V gene: TRBV5-8
CDR3 protein: CASSPPPGQNYGYTF
CDR3 DNA: TGTGCCAGCAGCCCCCCCCCGGGACAGAACTATGGCTACACCTTC

D gene: NA
clone size: NA
J gene: TRBJ1-5
V gene: TRBV9
CDR3 protein: CASSVGEGVGQPQHF
CDR3 DNA: TGTGCCAGCAGCGTAGGGGAGGGAGTCGGACAGCCCCAGCATTTT

D gene: TRBD1
clone size: NA
J gene: TRBJ1-2
V gene: TRBV2
CDR3 protein: CATPNGQGRYGYTF
CDR3 DNA: TGTGCCACCCCGAACGGACAGGGGAGATATGGCTACACCTTC

D gene: TRBD1
clone size: NA
J gene: TRBJ1-2
V gene: TRBV7-8
CDR3 protein: CASSTTGGWGGYTF
CDR3 DNA: TGTGCCAGCAGCACAACAGGGGGTTGGGGTGGCTACACCTTC

D gene: NA
clone size: NA
J gene: TRBJ1-2
V gene: TRBV28
CDR3 protein: CASSLAGRLYGYTF
CDR3 DNA: TGTGCCAGCAGTTTGGCGGGCAGACTCTATGGCTACACCTTC

D gene: NA
clone size: NA
J gene: TRBJ2-2
V gene: TRBV10-1
CDR3 protein: CASSESWGLITGELFF
CDR3 DNA: TGCGCCAGCAGTGAGTCGTGGGGGCTTATCACCGGGGAGCTGTTTTTT

D gene: NA
clone size: NA
J gene: TRBJ1-1
V gene: TRBV6-4
CDR3 protein: CASRRDIMNTEAFF
CDR3 DNA: TGTGCCAGCAGGAGGGATATCATGAACACTGAAGCTTTCTTT

D gene: TRBD1
clone size: NA
J gene: TRBJ2-3
V gene: TRBV30
CDR3 protein: CAWGGQPNTDTQYF
CDR3 DNA: TGTGCCTGGGGGGGACAGCCGAACACAGATACGCAGTATTTT

D gene: NA
clone size: NA
J gene: TRBJ2-2
V gene: TRBV29-1
CDR3 protein: CSAGRGYTGELFF
CDR3 DNA: TGCAGCGCTGGAAGGGGCTACACCGGGGAGCTGTTTTTT

D gene: NA
clone size: once
J gene: TRBJ1-2
V gene: TRBV18
CDR3 protein: CASSPNFNYGYTF
CDR3 DNA: TGTGCCAGCTCTCCCAATTTCAACTATGGCTACACCTTC

D gene: TRBD2
clone size: NA
J gene: TRBJ2-5
V gene: TRBV5-1
CDR3 protein: CASSSASGDQETQYF
CDR3 DNA: TGCGCCAGCAGCTCGGCTAGCGGGGACCAAGAGACCCAGTACTTC

D gene: NA
clone size: NA
J gene: TRBJ2-1
V gene: TRBV27
CDR3 protein: CASSFKPAASEQFF
CDR3 DNA: TGTGCCAGCAGTTTTAAGCCAGCGGCTTCCGAGCAGTTCTTC

D gene: NA
clone size: NA
J gene: TRBJ2-5
V gene: TRBV5-1
CDR3 protein: CASSPNPGGRTRGETQYF
CDR3 DNA: TGCGCCAGCAGCCCCAATCCGGGGGGCCGCACGAGAGGGGAGACCCAGTACTTC

D gene: TRBD2
clone size: NA
J gene: TRBJ2-3
V gene: TRBV5-1
CDR3 protein: CASSPGGYTQYF
CDR3 DNA: TGCGCCAGCAGCCCGGGGGGTTATACGCAGTATTTT

D gene: NA
clone size: NA
J gene: TRBJ1-1
V gene: TRBV7-9
CDR3 protein: CASSPHFGQLENTEAFF
CDR3 DNA: TGTGCCAGCAGCCCACACTTTGGGCAGCTTGAGAACACTGAAGCTTTCTTT

D gene: TRBD1
clone size: NA
J gene: TRBJ1-6
V gene: TRBV6-5
CDR3 protein: CASSYGGQLNSPLHF
CDR3 DNA: TGTGCCAGCAGTTACGGGGGACAGCTTAATTCACCCCTCCACTTT